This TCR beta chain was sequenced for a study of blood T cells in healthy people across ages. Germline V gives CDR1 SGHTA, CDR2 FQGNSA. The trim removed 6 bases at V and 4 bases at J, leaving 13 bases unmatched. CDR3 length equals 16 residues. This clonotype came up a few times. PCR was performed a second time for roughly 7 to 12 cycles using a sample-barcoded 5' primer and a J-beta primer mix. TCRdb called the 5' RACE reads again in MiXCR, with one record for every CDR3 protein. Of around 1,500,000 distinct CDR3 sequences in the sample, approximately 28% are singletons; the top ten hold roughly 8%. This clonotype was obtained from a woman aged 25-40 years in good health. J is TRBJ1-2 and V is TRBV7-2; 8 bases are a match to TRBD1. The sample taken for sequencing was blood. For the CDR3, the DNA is TGTGCCAGCAGGAACCGGGCGCAGGGGGCGGTCTATGGCTACACCTTC. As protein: CASRNRAQGAVYGYTF.